A single sample gave rise to the 22 T cell receptor beta chains below, sequenced in a study of cytomegalovirus exposure and HLA in healthy donors. PCR amplification relied on 60 Vbeta primers (plus 13 Jbeta primers). This table comes from immunoSEQ multiplex PCR, and its TCRdb copy is limited to in-frame clones, with some not included. The table has 200,000 to 250,000 clones, 60% to 80% seen once. The specimen was PBMCs. These receptors were obtained from a woman aged 25 to 45 in good health and CMV-seronegative.

This rearrangement joins TRBV27 to TRBJ1-2; 10 bases agree with TRBD1. Trimming took 5 bases from V and 4 from J; bases not matched to a gene: 7. Looked up from germline, CDR1 is MNHEY and CDR2 is SMNVEV (reference sequence). The CDR3 has 15 amino acids. CDR3 sequence: CASSKTGGLVYGYTF. CDR3 DNA sequence: TGTGCCAGCAGTAAGACAGGGGGCCTAGTCTATGGCTACACCTTC.

This chain joins TRBV6-1 and TRBJ1-1; TRBD1 matches at 7 bases. The CDR3 length is 14 residues. The V and J ends lost 8 bases and 1 base, in that order; junction bases with no gene match: 7. From germline, CDR1 is MNHNS and CDR2 SASEGT. The CDR3 loop is CASVVDRANTEAFF. Here the CDR3 DNA reads TGTGCCAGCGTCGTCGACAGGGCGAACACTGAAGCTTTCTTT.

In regard to this clone: This specimen includes other DNA sequences encoding the same CDR3. The chain employs TRBV30 and TRBJ1-1, with 8 bases aligning to TRBD1. Unmatched junction bases numbered 10, after V lost 4 bases and J lost 6 bases. The germline CDR1 and CDR2 sequences are GTSNPN and SVGIG (reference sequence). The CDR3 is 14 amino acids. CDR3 bases: TGTGCCTGGACCCGGGACAGGTGGGACCCTGAAGCTTTCTTT. Translating it yields CAWTRDRWDPEAFF. The full variable domain, its missing parts supplied by reference TRBV30 and TRBJ1-1, is SQTIHQWPATLVQPVGSPLSLECTVEGTSNPNLYWYRQAAGRGLQLLFYSVGIGQISSEVPQNLSASRPQDRQFILSSKKLLLSDSGFYLCAWTRDRWDPEAFFGQGTRLTVV.

The V call is TRBV5-3, the J call TRBJ1-2, with D tentatively TRBD1 (5 bases). TRBV5-3 is treated as an ORF (open reading frame) with a function not yet certain. Trimming cost V 4 bases and J 2 bases, with 24 bases left between them. This CDR3 has 18 residues. The CDR3 sequence: CARSRTERQGSSNYGYTF. The CDR3 nucleotides read TGTGCCAGAAGCCGAACGGAGAGGCAGGGATCGTCCAACTATGGCTACACCTTC.

This chain joins TRBV5-5 and TRBJ2-4; 10 bases fit TRBD1. The length of the CDR3 is 13 residues. With V trimmed by 3 bases and J by 7 bases, 1 base remained unmatched. From germline, CDR1 is SGHKS and CDR2 YYEKEE (reference sequence). The CDR3 sequence is CASSWGQGNIQYF. In DNA, the CDR3 is TGTGCCAGCAGCTGGGGACAGGGGAACATTCAGTACTTC.

The chain couples TRBV5-1 to TRBJ2-7; D is possibly TRBD2 (7 bases). Looked up from germline, CDR1 is SGHRS and CDR2 is YFSETQ. CDR3 length: 14 amino acids. V was cut by 6 bases and J by 0 bases, with 13 bases left in between. In DNA, the CDR3 is TGCGCCAGCAAGGGGGGGGTAACCTCCTACGAGCAGTACTTC. Translating gives CASKGGVTSYEQYF.

For the CDR3, the DNA is TGTGCCAGCAGCCGTGGGTTTGGGGGAGGGCCCGCTTCCTACGAGCAGTACTTC. Translating it yields CASSRGFGGGPASYEQYF. The genes are TRBV7-2 and TRBJ2-7; TRBD2 aligns across 7 bases. CDR1 is SGHTA and CDR2 is FQGNSA in the germline V gene. Losses at the gene ends were 5 bases for V and 1 base for J; bases not matched to a gene: 17. The CDR3 is 18 residues long.

J is TRBJ2-1 and V is TRBV7-9; 9 bases fit TRBD1. This CDR3 is 15 amino acids long. The germline V gene has CDR1 SEHNR and CDR2 FQNEAQ (reference sequence). V lost 5 bases to trimming and J lost 3 bases; unmatched junction nucleotides: 5. In DNA, the CDR3 is TGTGCCAGCAGCAAGCCGGGACAGGGCTACAATGAGCAGTTCTTC. Its translation: CASSKPGQGYNEQFF.

V and J are TRBV19 and TRBJ1-5; D possibly corresponds to TRBD1 (5 bases). The CDR3 extends over 14 amino acids. Germline-derived CDR1 and CDR2 are LNHDA and SQIVND (reference sequence). Deletions cut 9 bases from V and 0 bases from J, with 12 bases between. CDR3 nucleotide sequence: TGTGCCAGCCAGCCGACAGATAGCAATCAGCCCCAGCATTTT. Its protein product is CASQPTDSNQPQHF.

V usage is TRBV5-1 and J usage is TRBJ1-2; D is unclear. Germline CDR1 is SGHRS and CDR2 is YFSETQ. CDR3 size: 12 residues. Between the trimmed V and J ends, which lost 0 bases and 5 bases, there was a span of 5 bases. Written as DNA, the CDR3 is TGCGCCAGCAGCTTGGATGTATATGGCTACACCTTC. It is translated as CASSLDVYGYTF.

V usage is TRBV2 and J usage is TRBJ1-6, with a possible D match to TRBD1 (6 bases). The CDR3 consists of 14 residues. Germline values: CDR1 SNHLY, CDR2 FYNNEI. V was cut by 3 bases and J by 14 bases, with 17 bases left in between. For the CDR3, the DNA is TGTGCCAGCAGTGAGGACAGCTCCGGTATAACCCTCCACTTT. It codes for CASSEDSSGITLHF.

V usage is TRBV28 and J usage is TRBJ2-2, with 11 bases aligning to TRBD2. The CDR3 loop spans 15 amino acids. Germline-derived CDR1 and CDR2 are MDHEN and SYDVKM. Trimming at V came to 3 bases and at J to 5 bases, leaving 2 bases not matched to a gene. The DNA of the CDR3 is TGTGCCAGCAGTTTTGGGACTAGCGGTACCGGGGAGCTGTTTTTT. This codes for CASSFGTSGTGELFF.

V usage is TRBV30 and J usage is TRBJ2-3, with 15 positions matching TRBD2. V was clipped by 4 bases and J by 3 bases; unmatched bases: 14. This CDR3 comprises 19 residues. Germline CDR1 is GTSNPN and CDR2 is SVGIG (reference sequence). This chain's CDR3 is CAWNPARTSGRGGTDTQYF. CDR3 nucleotide sequence: TGTGCCTGGAATCCAGCGAGGACTAGCGGGAGGGGAGGAACAGATACGCAGTATTTT. Complete variable domain (other parts from reference TRBV30 and TRBJ2-3): SQTIHQWPATLVQPVGSPLSLECTVEGTSNPNLYWYRQAAGRGLQLLFYSVGIGQISSEVPQNLSASRPQDRQFILSSKKLLLSDSGFYLCAWNPARTSGRGGTDTQYFGPGTRLTVL.

The chain employs TRBV10-3 and TRBJ1-4; 7 positions agree with TRBD1. V was clipped by 5 bases and J by 7 bases; unmatched bases: 4. The CDR3 has 13 amino acids. Per the germline V gene, CDR1 is ENHRY and CDR2 is SYGVKD. Here the CDR3 reads CAISSTGFEKLFF. CDR3 in DNA: TGTGCCATCAGTTCGACAGGGTTTGAAAAACTGTTTTTT.

The chain combines TRBV21-1 with TRBJ2-2; the D segment call TRBD1 is taken from the table without a DNA check. TRBV21-1 counts as a pseudogene. The CDR3 sequence is 17 residues long. The CDR3 protein is CASPLDREIRNTGELFF. CDR3 DNA sequence: TGTGCCAGCCCCTTGGACAGGGAGATCAGGAACACCGGGGAGCTGTTTTTT.

In this sample, this clone turned up a few times. This CDR3 reads CASSPDAYEQYF. CDR3 coding DNA: TGTGCCAGCAGCCCCGATGCGTACGAGCAGTACTTC. The V gene is TRBV28, the J gene TRBJ2-7; no firm D call. V lost 6 bases and J lost 4, with 10 bases in between. The germline CDR1 and CDR2 sequences are MDHEN and SYDVKM. The CDR3 totals 12 residues.

The sample holds a few counts of this clone. This chain links TRBV29-1 with TRBJ2-7; weak D call: TRBD1 (5 bases). Germline lookup yields CDR1 SQVTM and CDR2 ANQGSEA. The CDR3 length is 12 residues. Trimming left V 5 bases short and J 7 bases short, with 15 bases between. CDR3 protein: CSVQVDRKEQYF. CDR3 nucleotides: TGCAGCGTTCAGGTTGACAGAAAAGAGCAGTACTTC.

The genes are TRBV6-6 and TRBJ1-3; D not resolved. Germline V gene lookup returns CDR1 MNHNY and CDR2 SVGAGI (reference sequence). This CDR3 spans 13 amino acids. Trimming took 7 bases from V and 7 from J, leaving 14 bases between them. CDR3 amino acids: CASTPGGVNTIYF. The CDR3 nucleotides read TGTGCCAGCACACCCGGCGGCGTTAACACCATATATTTT.

This clone has just a few counts. The CDR3 protein is CASKAIAGVTDEQYF. Written as DNA, the CDR3 is TGTGCCAGCAAAGCAATAGCGGGAGTAACCGACGAGCAGTACTTC. The chain carries TRBV2 and TRBJ2-7; 9 bases line up with TRBD2. This CDR3 spans 15 amino acids. J lost 5 bases, V lost 7 bases, and 12 bases had no gene match. Germline loops: CDR1 SNHLY, CDR2 FYNNEI.

This chain links TRBV9 with TRBJ2-1, with 13 bases matching TRBD2. V shed 0 bases, J shed 8 bases, and the junction held 5 bases outside the gene matches. The CDR3 loop spans 16 amino acids. Germline V lookup: CDR1 SGDLS, CDR2 YYNGEE. The CDR3 here is CASSVGRLAGGYEQFF. The DNA of the CDR3 is TGTGCCAGCAGCGTAGGTAGACTAGCGGGGGGCTATGAGCAGTTCTTC. Combining the CDR3 with reference TRBV9 and TRBJ2-1 gives the whole variable domain DSGVTQTPKHLITATGQRVTLRCSPRSGDLSVYWYQQSLDQGLQFLIQYYNGEERAKGNILERFSAQQFPDLHSELNLSSLELGDSALYFCASSVGRLAGGYEQFFGPGTRLTVL.

V is TRBV29-1 and J is TRBJ2-7; 12 nucleotides agree with TRBD2. Unmatched junction bases numbered 5, after V lost 1 base and J lost 1 base. This CDR3 spans 16 amino acids. Germline assignment: CDR1 SQVTM and CDR2 ANQGSEA. The CDR3 DNA reads TGCAGCGTTGAAGGACTAGCGGGGGATAGGTCCTACGAGCAGTACTTC. This encodes CSVEGLAGDRSYEQYF.

This rearrangement joins TRBV15 to TRBJ2-3; D is undetermined. Germline assignment: CDR1 LNHNV and CDR2 YYDKDF (reference sequence). The CDR3 has 13 residues. The ends were cut back, 5 bases at V and 1 base at J, with 7 bases in the middle. CDR3 loop: CATSGSGTDTQYF. The CDR3 coding sequence is TGTGCCACCAGCGGAAGCGGCACAGATACGCAGTATTTT. The full variable domain, completed using reference TRBV15 and TRBJ2-3, is DAMVIQNPRYQVTQFGKPVTLSCSQTLNHNVMYWYQQKSSQAPKLLFHYYDKDFNNEADTPDNFQSRRPNTSFCFLDIRSPGLGDTAMYLCATSGSGTDTQYFGPGTRLTVL.